This TCR beta chain was recorded in a study of blood T cell repertoires in COVID-19. Overall study: COVID-19 samples collected from the United States, Italy and Spain covered acute and convalescent phases. In each case, the material was cDNA or gDNA derived from T cells, B-cell-depleted T cells, or PBMCs.

Trimming took off 4 bases at V and 10 bases at J, with 21 bases between the two ends. Germline V gene sequence: CDR1 SGHRS, CDR2 YFSETQ. This CDR3 contains 16 residues. Here immunoSEQ multiplex PCR was the method, and the copy in TCRdb shows in-frame clones only, minus some. The sample yields about 76,000 clones, around three quarters seen once. The receptor comes from a human donor in a cohort sampled during active COVID-19. The chain has TRBV5-1 and TRBJ1-6; D gene unclear. The sample taken for sequencing was peripheral blood. The CDR3 DNA reads as TGCGCCAGCAGCCCCCAGGTTGGAGGAATAGGGTCACCCCTCCACTTT. This sequence encodes CASSPQVGGIGSPLHF.